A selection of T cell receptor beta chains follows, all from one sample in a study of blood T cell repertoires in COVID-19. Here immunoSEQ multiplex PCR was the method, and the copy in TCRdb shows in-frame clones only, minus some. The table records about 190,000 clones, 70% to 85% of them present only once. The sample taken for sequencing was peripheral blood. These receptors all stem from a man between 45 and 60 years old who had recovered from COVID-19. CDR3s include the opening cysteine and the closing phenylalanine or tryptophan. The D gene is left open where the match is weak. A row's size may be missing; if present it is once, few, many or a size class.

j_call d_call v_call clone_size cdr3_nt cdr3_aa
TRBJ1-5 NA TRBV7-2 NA TGTGCCAGCAGCTTTAGTTCGGGGCAGCCCCAGCATTTT CASSFSSGQPQHF
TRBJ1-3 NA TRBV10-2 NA TGCGCCAGCAGTGTGGAGGGGAGCTCTGGAAACACCATATATTTT CASSVEGSSGNTIYF
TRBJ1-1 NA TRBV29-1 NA TGCAGCGTTGAATTTACAGTGAACACTGAAGCTTTCTTT CSVEFTVNTEAFF
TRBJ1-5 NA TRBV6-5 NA TGTGCCAGCAGTTACTCGGGGCTTCAGCCCCAGCATTTT CASSYSGLQPQHF
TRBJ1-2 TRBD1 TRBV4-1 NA TGCGCCAGCAGCCAAGATCCGGACAGGGGGCATGGCTACACCTTC CASSQDPDRGHGYTF
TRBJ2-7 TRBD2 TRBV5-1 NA TGCGCCAGCAGCTTGAGTCTAGCGGGGAGATATTACGAGCAGTACTTC CASSLSLAGRYYEQYF
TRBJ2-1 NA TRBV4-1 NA TGCGCCAGCAGCCTCCCTACGAGTAGAGACAATGAGCAGTTCTTC CASSLPTSRDNEQFF
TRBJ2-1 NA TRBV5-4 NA TGTGCCAGCAGCTCTGACTTGAGCTCCTACAATGAGCAGTTCTTC CASSSDLSSYNEQFF
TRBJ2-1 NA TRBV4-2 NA TGTGCCAGCAGCCATCGACTCGTGACAGCCTTTAATGAGCAGTTCTTC CASSHRLVTAFNEQFF
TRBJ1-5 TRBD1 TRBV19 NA TGTGCCAGTAGTTCCGGGACAGGTTTGCAGCCCCAGCATTTT CASSSGTGLQPQHF
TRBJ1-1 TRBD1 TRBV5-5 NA TGTGCCAGCAGCTTATCGTGGACAGGGGGTACTGAAGCTTTCTTT CASSLSWTGGTEAFF
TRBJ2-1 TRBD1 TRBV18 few TGTGCCAGCTCACCCGACAGGGTATCGATCTTC CASSPDRVSIF
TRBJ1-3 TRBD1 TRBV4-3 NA TGCGCCAGCAGCCGGATGGGACAGCTCTCTGGAAACACCATATATTTT CASSRMGQLSGNTIYF
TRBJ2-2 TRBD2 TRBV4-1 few TGCGCCAGCAGCCAAATACTAGCGGGAGGCACCGGGGAGCTGTTTTTT CASSQILAGGTGELFF
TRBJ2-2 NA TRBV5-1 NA TGCGCCAGCAGCTTGTGGACAGACCCTTCGAACACCGGGGAGCTGTTTTTT CASSLWTDPSNTGELFF
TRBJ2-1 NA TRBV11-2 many TGTGCCAGCAGCTTGGGGGGTGATGAGCAGTTCTTC CASSLGGDEQFF
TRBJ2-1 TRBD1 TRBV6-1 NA TGTGCCAGCAGTGAGATGACAGGGACCCAGTTCTTC CASSEMTGTQFF
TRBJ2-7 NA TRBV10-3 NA TGTGCCATCAGTGAGTTGGGGGCGCAGGACGAGCAGTACTTC CAISELGAQDEQYF
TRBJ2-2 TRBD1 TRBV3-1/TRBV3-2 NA TGTGCCAGCAGCCAAGTTAACAGGGGGCGTACCGGGGAGCTGTTTTTT CASSQVNRGRTGELFF
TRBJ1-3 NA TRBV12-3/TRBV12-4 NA TGTGCCAGCAGTTCAACAGGGCGGACCATATATTTT CASSSTGRTIYF
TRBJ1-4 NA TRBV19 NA TGTGCCAGTAGTACCGGGGCAACTAATGAAAAACTGTTTTTT CASSTGATNEKLFF
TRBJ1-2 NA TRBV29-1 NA TGCAGCGCAACCGGGACAACCGAACTCTATGGCTACACCTTC CSATGTTELYGYTF
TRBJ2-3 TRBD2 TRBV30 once TGTGCCTGGAGTGTAACGGGGACTAGCGGGGTCACAGATACGCAGTATTTT CAWSVTGTSGVTDTQYF
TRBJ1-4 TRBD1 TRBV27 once TGTGCCAGCCGTCGGCAGGGGGCGCCTGATGAAAAACTGTTTTTT CASRRQGAPDEKLFF
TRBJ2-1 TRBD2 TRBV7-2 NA TGTGCCAGCAGCCTCGCCGGGACTAGCGGGTCCAATGAGCAGTTCTTC CASSLAGTSGSNEQFF
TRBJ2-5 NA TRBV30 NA TGTGCCTGGAGCCACCCTGCGGGGCGAGAAGAGACCCAGTACTTC CAWSHPAGREETQYF
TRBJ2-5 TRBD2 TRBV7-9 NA TGTGCCAGCAGCTTAGGAGCGGGAGGAGAGACCCAGTACTTC CASSLGAGGETQYF
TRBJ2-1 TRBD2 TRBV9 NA TGTGCCAGCAGCCCCCGGACTAGCGGGAGGTCCTCCTACAATGAGCAGTTCTTC CASSPRTSGRSSYNEQFF
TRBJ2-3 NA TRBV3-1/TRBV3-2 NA TGTGCCAGCAGCCAAAGCGGAGTGCAAGATACGCAGTATTTT CASSQSGVQDTQYF
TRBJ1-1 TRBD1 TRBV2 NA TGTGCCAGCAGGCCACGCAGAGGACAGGGGAGGACTGAAGCTTTCTTT CASRPRRGQGRTEAFF
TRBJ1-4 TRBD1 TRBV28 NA TGTGCCAGCATCCTACAGGGGAGCGGTGAAAAACTGTTTTTT CASILQGSGEKLFF
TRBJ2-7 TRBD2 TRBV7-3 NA TGTGCCAGCAGCTTAACGGGGAGCGGGGGCGAGCAGTACTTC CASSLTGSGGEQYF
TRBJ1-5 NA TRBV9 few TGTGCCAGCAGCGTAGAGGGACTCTTGGCTCAGCCCCAGCATTTT CASSVEGLLAQPQHF
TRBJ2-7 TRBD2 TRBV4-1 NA TGCGCCAGCAGCCAAGAATATTTTCTTGCTAGCGGGCATAGGAGCTCCTACGAGCAGTACTTC CASSQEYFLASGHRSSYEQYF
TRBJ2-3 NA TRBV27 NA TGTGCCAGCAGTTTCCGGGATTCTAAAGATACGCAGTATTTT CASSFRDSKDTQYF
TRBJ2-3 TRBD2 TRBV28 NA TGTGCCAGCAGTTTTGGCGGGAGTGGGGCAGATACGCAGTATTTT CASSFGGSGADTQYF